This T cell receptor (beta chain) was captured by sequencing in a study of blood T cell repertoires in COVID-19. Overall study: The origin of the acute and convalescent COVID-19 samples was the United States, Italy and Spain. The cDNA or gDNA used as material had been derived from T cells, B-cell-depleted T cells, or PBMCs.

The authors' processing: Estimates of nucleated cell counts were drawn from the amplification of reference gene primers. Here immunoSEQ multiplex PCR was the method, and the copy in TCRdb shows in-frame clones only, minus some. For V, J and clone size, that table is used; D and trimming come from the DNA. The profile covers about 45,000 clones, with roughly 87% appearing a single time and 9.6% taken by the ten largest. This CDR3 has 15 amino acids. Looked up from germline, CDR1 is GTSNPN and CDR2 is SVGIG (reference sequence). V dropped 1 base and J dropped 2; count of bases not matched to a gene: 7.

The TCR comes from a woman of 80 years or more with active COVID-19. The chain carries TRBV30 and TRBJ1-2; 7 bases are a match to TRBD1. Sequenced material: peripheral blood. The DNA for the CDR3 is TGTGCCTGGAGTGGACGACAGGGTCTAAACTATGGCTACACCTTC. Residues: CAWSGRQGLNYGYTF.